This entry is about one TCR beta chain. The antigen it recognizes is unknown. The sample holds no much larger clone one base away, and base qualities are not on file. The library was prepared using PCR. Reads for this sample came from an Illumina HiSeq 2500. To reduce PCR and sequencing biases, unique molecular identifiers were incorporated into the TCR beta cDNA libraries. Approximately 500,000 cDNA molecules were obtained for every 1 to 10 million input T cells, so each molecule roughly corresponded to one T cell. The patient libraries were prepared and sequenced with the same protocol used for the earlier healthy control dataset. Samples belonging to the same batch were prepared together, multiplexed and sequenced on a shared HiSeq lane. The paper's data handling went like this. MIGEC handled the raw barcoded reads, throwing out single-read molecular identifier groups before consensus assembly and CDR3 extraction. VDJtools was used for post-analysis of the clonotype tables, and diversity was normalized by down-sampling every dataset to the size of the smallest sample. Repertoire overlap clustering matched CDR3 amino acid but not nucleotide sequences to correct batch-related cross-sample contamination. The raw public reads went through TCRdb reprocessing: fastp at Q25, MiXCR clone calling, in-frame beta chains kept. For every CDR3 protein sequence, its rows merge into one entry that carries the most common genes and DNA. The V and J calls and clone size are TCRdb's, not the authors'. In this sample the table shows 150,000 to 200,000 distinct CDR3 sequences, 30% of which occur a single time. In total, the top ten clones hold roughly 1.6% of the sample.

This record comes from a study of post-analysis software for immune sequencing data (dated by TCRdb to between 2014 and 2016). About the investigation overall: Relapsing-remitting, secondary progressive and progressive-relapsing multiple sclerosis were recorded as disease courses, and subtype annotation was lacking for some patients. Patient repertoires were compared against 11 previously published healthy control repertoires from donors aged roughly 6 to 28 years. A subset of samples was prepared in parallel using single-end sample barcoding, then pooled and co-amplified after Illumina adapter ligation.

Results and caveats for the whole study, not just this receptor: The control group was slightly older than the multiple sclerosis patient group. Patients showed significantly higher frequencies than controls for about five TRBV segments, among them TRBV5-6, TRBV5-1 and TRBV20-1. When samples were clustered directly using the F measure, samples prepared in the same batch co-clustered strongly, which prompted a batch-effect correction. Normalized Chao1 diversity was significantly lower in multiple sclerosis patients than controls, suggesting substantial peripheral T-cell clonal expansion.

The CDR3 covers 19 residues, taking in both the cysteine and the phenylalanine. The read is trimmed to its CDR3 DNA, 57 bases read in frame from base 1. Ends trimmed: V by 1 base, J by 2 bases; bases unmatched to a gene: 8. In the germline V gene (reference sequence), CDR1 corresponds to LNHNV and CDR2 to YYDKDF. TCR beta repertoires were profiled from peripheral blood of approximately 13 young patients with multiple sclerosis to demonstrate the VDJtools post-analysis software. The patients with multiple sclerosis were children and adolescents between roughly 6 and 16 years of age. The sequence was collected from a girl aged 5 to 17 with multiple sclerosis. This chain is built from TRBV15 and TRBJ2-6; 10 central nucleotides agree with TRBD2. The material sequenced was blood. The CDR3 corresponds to CATSRVYPSGSPGANVLTF. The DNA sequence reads TGTGCCACCAGCAGAGTCTATCCTAGCGGGAGTCCTGGGGCCAACGTCCTGACTTTC.